This T cell receptor beta chain was obtained from a study of molecular identifiers for immune sequencing clone quantification. MiXCR, run by TCRdb on the PCR reads, gives a single entry per CDR3 protein. Here the sample spans about 630,000 distinct CDR3 sequences, less than 30% being singletons. Germline V gene data show CDR1 as MDHEN and CDR2 as SYDVKM. CDR3 length equals 15 residues. V was pared by 3 bases and J by 0 bases, with 9 bases between. This clonotype was seen repeatedly, ten times or more. Source material: naive CD8+ T cells from blood, with Jurkat cell RNA spiked in. The subset was: FACS-sorted CD8+CD4-CCR7+CD45RA+ naive T cells. The chain joins TRBV28 to TRBJ2-1, with D hard to call. The TCR was taken from a human donor in good health. Some libraries in this study had Jurkat cell RNA spiked in. The chain's CDR3 is CASSFEASSYNEQFF. The CDR3 coding sequence is TGTGCCAGCAGTTTTGAGGCGAGCTCCTACAATGAGCAGTTCTTC.